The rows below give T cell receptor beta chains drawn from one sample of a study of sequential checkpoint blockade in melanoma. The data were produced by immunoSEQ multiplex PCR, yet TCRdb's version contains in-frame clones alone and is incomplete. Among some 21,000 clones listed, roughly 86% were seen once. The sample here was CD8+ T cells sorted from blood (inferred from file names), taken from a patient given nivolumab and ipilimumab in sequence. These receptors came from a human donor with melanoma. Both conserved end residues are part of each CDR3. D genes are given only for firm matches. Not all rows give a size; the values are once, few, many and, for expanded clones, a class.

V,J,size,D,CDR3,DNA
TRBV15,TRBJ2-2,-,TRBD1,CATSRAGSRGTGELFF,TGTGCCACCAGCAGAGCTGGGAGCAGGGGGACCGGGGAGCTGTTTTTT
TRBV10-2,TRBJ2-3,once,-,CASSGQGHADTQYF,TGCGCCAGCAGTGGTCAGGGTCACGCAGATACGCAGTATTTT
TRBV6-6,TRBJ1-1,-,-,CASRPQELNTEAFF,TGTGCCAGCAGACCACAGGAGTTGAACACTGAAGCTTTCTTT
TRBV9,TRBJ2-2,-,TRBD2,CASSVEFGTSLTGELFF,TGTGCCAGCAGCGTAGAGTTCGGGACTAGCCTCACCGGGGAGCTGTTTTTT
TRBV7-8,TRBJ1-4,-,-,CASSLAENEKLFF,TGTGCCAGCAGCTTAGCAGAGAATGAAAAACTGTTTTTT
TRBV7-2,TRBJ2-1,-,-,CASSLRRDYNEQFF,TGTGCCAGCAGCTTAAGGCGGGACTACAATGAGCAGTTCTTC
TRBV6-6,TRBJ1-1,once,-,CASLKPGGRSEAFF,TGTGCCAGCCTAAAACCCGGGGGGCGCAGTGAAGCTTTCTTT
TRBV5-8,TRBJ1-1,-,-,CASSNTGLNTEAFF,TGTGCCAGCAGCAATACAGGGTTGAACACTGAAGCTTTCTTT
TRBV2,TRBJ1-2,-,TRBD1,CASSEAGQAGGDGYTF,TGTGCCAGCAGTGAAGCGGGACAGGCCGGAGGGGATGGCTACACCTTC
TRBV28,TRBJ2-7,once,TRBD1,CASRLNLQGALSYEQYF,TGTGCCAGCAGACTTAATTTACAGGGGGCTCTCTCCTACGAGCAGTACTTC
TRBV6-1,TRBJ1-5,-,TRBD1,CASSALGQGPGSSSNQPQHF,TGTGCCAGCAGTGCCCTAGGACAGGGTCCCGGTTCGTCTAGCAATCAGCCCCAGCATTTT
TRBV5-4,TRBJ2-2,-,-,CASSADIRDTNTGELFF,TGTGCCAGCAGCGCCGACATCCGGGACACGAACACCGGGGAGCTGTTTTTT
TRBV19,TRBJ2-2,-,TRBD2,CASTKAGGRATGELFF,TGTGCCAGTACGAAAGCGGGCGGGAGGGCCACCGGGGAGCTGTTTTTT
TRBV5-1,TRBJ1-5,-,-,CASSLESSNQPQHF,TGCGCCAGCAGCTTGGAGAGTAGCAATCAGCCCCAGCATTTT
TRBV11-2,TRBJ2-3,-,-,CASSLGGKGVGDTQYF,TGTGCCAGCAGCTTAGGAGGTAAAGGCGTGGGAGATACGCAGTATTTT
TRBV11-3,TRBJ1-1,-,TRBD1,CASSPSGTGEEAFF,TGTGCCAGCAGCCCTTCCGGGACAGGGGAGGAAGCTTTCTTT
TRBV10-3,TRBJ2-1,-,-,CAISEEFLSEQFF,TGTGCCATCAGTGAGGAGTTTCTCTCCGAGCAGTTCTTC
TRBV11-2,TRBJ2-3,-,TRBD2,CASSLDQGLAGSDTQYF,TGTGCCAGCAGCTTAGATCAAGGACTAGCGGGTTCAGATACGCAGTATTTT
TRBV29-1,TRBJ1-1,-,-,CSVEGSPRGRNTEAFF,TGCAGCGTTGAGGGAAGTCCCAGGGGACGAAACACTGAAGCTTTCTTT
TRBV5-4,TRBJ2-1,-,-,CASSLEASVSREQFF,TGTGCCAGCAGCCTCGAGGCTAGCGTATCTCGTGAGCAGTTCTTC
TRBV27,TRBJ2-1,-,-,CASSFRTYNEQFF,TGTGCCAGCAGTTTCAGGACCTACAATGAGCAGTTCTTC
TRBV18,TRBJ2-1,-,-,CASSPGPAQREQFF,TGTGCCAGCTCACCGGGGCCAGCTCAACGGGAGCAGTTCTTC
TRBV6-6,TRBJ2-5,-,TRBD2,CASSRTTSGTLETQYF,TGTGCCAGCAGCCGGACGACTAGCGGGACTCTAGAGACCCAGTACTTC
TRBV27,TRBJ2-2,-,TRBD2,CASSQLAGGGDTGELFF,TGTGCCAGCAGTCAACTAGCGGGAGGTGGTGACACCGGGGAGCTGTTTTTT
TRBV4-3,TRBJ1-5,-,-,CASSQDWASGRPQHF,TGCGCCAGCAGCCAAGATTGGGCCTCTGGGCGGCCCCAGCATTTT
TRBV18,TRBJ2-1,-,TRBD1,CASSSGQGYEQFF,TGTGCCAGCTCATCGGGACAGGGGTATGAGCAGTTCTTC
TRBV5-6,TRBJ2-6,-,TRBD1,CASSHLGQGASGANVLTF,TGTGCCAGCAGCCACCTAGGACAGGGGGCGTCTGGGGCCAACGTCCTGACTTTC
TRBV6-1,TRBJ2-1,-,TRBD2,CASAGREKTNNEQFF,TGTGCCAGCGCTGGGCGGGAGAAGACGAACAATGAGCAGTTCTTC
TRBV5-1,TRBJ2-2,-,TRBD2,CASSFGRETGELFF,TGCGCCAGCAGCTTCGGGCGGGAGACCGGGGAGCTGTTTTTT
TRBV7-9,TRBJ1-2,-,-,CASSPQSGYGYTF,TGTGCCAGCAGCCCTCAGAGCGGCTATGGCTACACCTTC
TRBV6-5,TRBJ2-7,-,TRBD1,CASSGQGFYEQYF,TGTGCCAGCAGTGGACAGGGGTTTTACGAGCAGTACTTC
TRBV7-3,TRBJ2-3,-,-,CASSPSGLAKSTDTQYF,TGTGCCAGCAGCCCCAGTGGATTAGCGAAGAGCACAGATACGCAGTATTTT
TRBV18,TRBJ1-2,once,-,CASSPRIGYTF,TGTGCCAGCTCACCCCGTATTGGCTACACCTTC
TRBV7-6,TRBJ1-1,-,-,CASSLDRWNTEAFF,TGTGCCAGCAGCTTAGACAGGTGGAACACTGAAGCTTTCTTT
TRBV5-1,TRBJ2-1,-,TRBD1,CASSLPGTGSSEQFF,TGCGCCAGCAGCTTACCCGGGACAGGGTCCAGTGAGCAGTTCTTC
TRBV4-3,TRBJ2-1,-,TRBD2,CASSQDRVGGSSYNEQFF,TGCGCCAGCAGCCAAGATAGGGTGGGGGGGAGCTCCTACAATGAGCAGTTCTTC
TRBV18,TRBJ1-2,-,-,CASSPIPQGGGYTF,TGTGCCAGCTCACCAATTCCGCAAGGAGGCGGCTACACCTTC
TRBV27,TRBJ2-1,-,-,CASSDPGQRVAQFF,TGTGCCAGCAGTGATCCGGGACAAAGAGTAGCGCAGTTCTTC
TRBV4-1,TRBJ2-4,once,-,CASSQEPPGREAKNIQYF,TGCGCCAGCAGCCAAGAGCCCCCTGGGAGAGAGGCCAAAAACATTCAGTACTTC
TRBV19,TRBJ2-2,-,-,CASSIEERELFF,TGTGCCAGTAGTATAGAAGAGAGGGAGCTGTTTTTT
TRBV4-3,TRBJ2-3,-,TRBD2,CASSQDGLAGADTQYF,TGCGCCAGCAGCCAAGATGGACTAGCGGGAGCAGATACGCAGTATTTT
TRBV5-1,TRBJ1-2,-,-,CASSYDKSYGYTF,TGCGCCAGCAGCTACGACAAGTCCTATGGCTACACCTTC
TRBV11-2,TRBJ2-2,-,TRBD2,CASSLDRGLAGANTGELFF,TGTGCCAGCAGCTTAGATCGGGGACTAGCGGGGGCGAACACCGGGGAGCTGTTTTTT
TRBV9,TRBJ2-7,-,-,CASSPRGTSYEQYF,TGTGCCAGCAGCCCCCGCGGGACTTCCTACGAGCAGTACTTC
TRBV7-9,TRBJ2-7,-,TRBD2,CASSLVSSGPYEQYF,TGTGCCAGCAGCTTAGTGTCTAGCGGACCCTACGAGCAGTACTTC
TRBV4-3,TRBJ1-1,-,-,CASRLGRNSMNTEAFF,TGCGCCAGCAGACTAGGACGGAACTCAATGAACACTGAAGCTTTCTTT
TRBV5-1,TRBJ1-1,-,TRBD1,CASSFHRGRETEAFF,TGCGCCAGCAGCTTTCACAGGGGTAGGGAAACTGAAGCTTTCTTT
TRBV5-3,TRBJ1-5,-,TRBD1,CARSLPPGTGNQPQHF,TGTGCCAGAAGCTTACCTCCCGGGACAGGTAATCAGCCCCAGCATTTT
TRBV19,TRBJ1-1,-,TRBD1,CASTQSGTGDEAFF,TGTGCCAGTACCCAATCCGGGACAGGGGATGAAGCTTTCTTT